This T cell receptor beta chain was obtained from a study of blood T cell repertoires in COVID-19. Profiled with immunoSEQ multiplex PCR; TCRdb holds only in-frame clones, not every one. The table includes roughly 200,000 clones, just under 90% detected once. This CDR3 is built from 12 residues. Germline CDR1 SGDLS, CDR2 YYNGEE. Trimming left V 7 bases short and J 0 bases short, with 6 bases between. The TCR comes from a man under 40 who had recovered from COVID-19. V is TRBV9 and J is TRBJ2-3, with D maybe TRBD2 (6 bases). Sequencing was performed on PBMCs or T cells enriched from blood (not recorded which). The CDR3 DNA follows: TGTGCCAGCGGGGGGAGCACAGATACGCAGTATTTT. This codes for CASGGSTDTQYF.